This T cell receptor beta chain was obtained from a study of CD8 T cells in Susac syndrome. Study observations and caveats: The relatively small number of individuals in the TCR sequencing and HLA analysis was acknowledged by the study.

V shed 6 bases and J shed 0 bases, with 9 bases lying between them. Germline V gene lookup returns CDR1 LNHDA and CDR2 SQIVND (reference sequence). The CDR3 totals 13 residues. In regard to this clonotype: Its target is unknown.

An input of about 0.45 to 1 ug of RNA was subjected to reverse transcription using random hexamers. TCRdb reprocessed the immunoSEQ multiplex PCR reads with MiXCR, giving one entry per CDR3 protein. Found here are some 75,000 distinct CDR3 sequences, approximately 95% of them singletons; the top ten hold approximately 0.45%. The TCR sequence derives from a human donor with Susac syndrome. Sequenced input: CD8+ T cells from PBMCs. V is TRBV19 and J is TRBJ2-7; no clear D. CDR3 DNA: TGTGCCAGTAGCGTGGGCCACTCCTACGAGCAGTACTTC. Protein: CASSVGHSYEQYF.